Listed below are T cell receptor beta chains from one sample, sequenced in a study of T cells after yellow fever vaccination. MiXCR was run by TCRdb on the 5' RACE reads, yielding one entry per CDR3 protein. The repertoire holds approximately 240,000 distinct CDR3 sequences, roughly 4% seen once, with under 20% in the top ten. Material: PBMCs, obtained 15 days after the yellow fever booster vaccination. These receptors were taken from a man aged 18-30 years who received the YFV17D yellow fever vaccine. Each CDR3 is given with its conserved first and last residue. A D gene is named only where the DNA matches it firmly. Some rows have no size entry. The others give once, few or many, or a class for an expanded clone.

v_gene	j_gene	abundance	d_gene	CDR3nt	CDR3aa
TRBV7-9	TRBJ2-2	many	-	TGTGCCACCTCACCACCCCGACAGGGAGGAATCAACACCGGGGAGCTGTTTTTT	CATSPPRQGGINTGELFF
TRBV5-6	TRBJ1-1	many	-	TGTGCCAGCAGCTTGTACCTTAAGGCAGCTTTCTTT	CASSLYLKAAFF
TRBV12-3/TRBV12-4	TRBJ2-7	many	TRBD1	TGTGCCAGCAGTGGGGACAGGAACGAGCAGTACTTC	CASSGDRNEQYF
TRBV6-1	TRBJ1-5	-	TRBD1	TGTGCCAGCTGGCGGGATCCAGGGGGTTCCTTACCCCAGCATTTT	CASWRDPGGSLPQHF
TRBV7-2	TRBJ2-7	many	TRBD2	TGTGCCAGCAGCGGCGGAGCGGGGGAGTACGAGCAGTACTTC	CASSGGAGEYEQYF
TRBV5-1	TRBJ1-1	many	-	TGCGCCAGCAGCCGGCGGGGGGGCGCAGAAACTGAAGCTTTCTTT	CASSRRGGAETEAFF
TRBV7-9	TRBJ2-1	many	-	TGTGCCAGCAGCTCGGACGGCAATGAGCAGTTCTTC	CASSSDGNEQFF
TRBV9	TRBJ2-1	many	-	TGTGCCAGCAGCGTAGCTACGTGGGTTTCGGAATACAATGAGCAGTTCTTC	CASSVATWVSEYNEQFF
TRBV5-4	TRBJ2-7	many	TRBD2	TGTGCCAGCAGCTTTGGCGGGGGTGTACCCGGCGAGCAGTACTTC	CASSFGGGVPGEQYF
TRBV15	TRBJ2-1	many	-	TGTGCCACCAGCCAGCCAGACTTCTCCTACAATGAGCAGTTCTTC	CATSQPDFSYNEQFF
TRBV12-3/TRBV12-4	TRBJ2-1	many	-	TGTGCCAGCAGTCTCCAGGCCTACAATGAGCAGTTCTTC	CASSLQAYNEQFF
TRBV29-1	TRBJ1-2	many	-	TGCAGCGTCGCCACAGGAAACTATGGCTACACCTTC	CSVATGNYGYTF
TRBV12-5	TRBJ2-2	many	TRBD2	TGTGCTAGTGGTCCCGGACTAGGAGGGACCGGGGAGCTGTTTTTT	CASGPGLGGTGELFF
TRBV28	TRBJ2-4	many	-	TGTGCCGTGGGTCCCAAAAACATTCAGTACTTC	CAVGPKNIQYF
TRBV5-1	TRBJ2-1	many	TRBD2	TGCGCCAGCAGCTTGGCGCGGGGGGGGGACTACAATGAGCAGTTCTTC	CASSLARGGDYNEQFF
TRBV20-1	TRBJ1-1	many	TRBD1	TGCAGTGCTAGAATGGGGACAGATACGTTCGTAGCAGCTTTCTTT	CSARMGTDTFVAAFF
TRBV7-9	TRBJ2-7	many	-	TGTGCCAGCAGCGCGGCGACCGCACCCTACGAGCAGTACTTC	CASSAATAPYEQYF
TRBV6-5	TRBJ2-7	many	TRBD1	TGTGCCAGCAAGGGACAGGGGTTTATGTACGAATACGAGCAGTACTTC	CASKGQGFMYEYEQYF
TRBV7-9	TRBJ1-6	many	TRBD1	TGTGCCAGCAGCTCCACGGACAGGAGGGATTCACCCCTCCACTTT	CASSSTDRRDSPLHF
TRBV19	TRBJ1-5	many	-	TGTGCCAGTACTAAGGCGAGCTCGAAGTATCAGCCCCAGCATTTT	CASTKASSKYQPQHF
TRBV5-1	TRBJ2-1	many	TRBD2	TGCGCCAGCAGCTTGAGAGTAGCGGGGGGGAACAATGAGCAGTTCTTC	CASSLRVAGGNNEQFF
TRBV5-1	TRBJ1-2	-	-	TGCGCCAGCAGCTTGGCGGAGGCAAGGGACTATGGCTACACCTTC	CASSLAEARDYGYTF
TRBV5-4	TRBJ1-1	many	-	TGTGCCAGCAGCTTGGTTGGTGGAGTTACTGAAGCTTTCTTT	CASSLVGGVTEAFF
TRBV6-6	TRBJ1-6	many	-	TGTGCCAGCAGTTACTCAGCAAGCCGGGGACCACCCCTCCACTTT	CASSYSASRGPPLHF
TRBV7-9	TRBJ2-5	many	-	TGTGCCAGCAGCCCTACTACGCTTGGTCGGGAGGAGACCCAGTACTTC	CASSPTTLGREETQYF
TRBV5-1	TRBJ2-1	many	-	TGCGCCAGCAGCTTGGCGGAACTTGGGTTCAATGAGCAGTTCTTC	CASSLAELGFNEQFF
TRBV20-1	TRBJ2-5	many	-	TGCAGTGCTAGTGGGGTGGGGGTAGAGACCCAGTACTTC	CSASGVGVETQYF
TRBV6-1	TRBJ2-3	many	-	TGTGCCAGCAGCAACGGGGTGGCGGATACGCAGTATTTT	CASSNGVADTQYF
TRBV20-1	TRBJ1-1	many	-	TGCAGTGCTAAACAGGGACCCATGAACACTGAAGCTTTCTTT	CSAKQGPMNTEAFF
TRBV7-9	TRBJ2-1	many	-	TGTGCCAGCAGAACGGAGGGGGGCAATGAGCAGTTCTTC	CASRTEGGNEQFF
TRBV20-1	TRBJ2-1	many	-	TGCAGTGCTAGAGATTTTGGCGGGAATAACAATGAGCAGTTCTTC	CSARDFGGNNNEQFF
TRBV3-1	TRBJ2-7	many	TRBD1	TGTGCCAGCAGCCCCGGCAGGGGGTACGAGCAGTACTTC	CASSPGRGYEQYF
TRBV5-1	TRBJ2-5	many	-	TGCGCCAGCCGGGATCGAGGCTACCAAGAGACCCAGTACTTC	CASRDRGYQETQYF
TRBV18	TRBJ1-5	many	-	TGTGCCAGCTCAGTATCCGGGACACTTGATAGCAATCAGCCCCAGCATTTT	CASSVSGTLDSNQPQHF
TRBV6-5	TRBJ2-2	-	-	TGTGCCAGCTGTTTAGGCGGGGAGCTGTTTTTT	CASCLGGELFF
TRBV12-3/TRBV12-4	TRBJ1-4	many	-	TGTGCCAGTACAACCCCGCACCCCCAAGGAAATGAAAAACTGTTTTTT	CASTTPHPQGNEKLFF
TRBV20-1	TRBJ2-4	many	TRBD2	TGCAGTGCTCCCCTAGCGGGGGGGGCCAAAAACATTCAGTACTTC	CSAPLAGGAKNIQYF
TRBV4-3	TRBJ2-5	-	-	TGCGCCAGCAGTGCAACGATAAAGACAGCAGAGACCCAGTACTTC	CASSATIKTAETQYF
TRBV21-1	TRBJ2-6	-	-	TGTGCCAGCAGCAAATTACCCAGACGCTCTGGGGCCAACGTCCTGACTTTC	CASSKLPRRSGANVLTF
TRBV5-1	TRBJ2-1	many	TRBD1	TGCGCCAGCAGCCCTGCGGCCGGGACAGGTAACAATGAGCAGTTCTTC	CASSPAAGTGNNEQFF